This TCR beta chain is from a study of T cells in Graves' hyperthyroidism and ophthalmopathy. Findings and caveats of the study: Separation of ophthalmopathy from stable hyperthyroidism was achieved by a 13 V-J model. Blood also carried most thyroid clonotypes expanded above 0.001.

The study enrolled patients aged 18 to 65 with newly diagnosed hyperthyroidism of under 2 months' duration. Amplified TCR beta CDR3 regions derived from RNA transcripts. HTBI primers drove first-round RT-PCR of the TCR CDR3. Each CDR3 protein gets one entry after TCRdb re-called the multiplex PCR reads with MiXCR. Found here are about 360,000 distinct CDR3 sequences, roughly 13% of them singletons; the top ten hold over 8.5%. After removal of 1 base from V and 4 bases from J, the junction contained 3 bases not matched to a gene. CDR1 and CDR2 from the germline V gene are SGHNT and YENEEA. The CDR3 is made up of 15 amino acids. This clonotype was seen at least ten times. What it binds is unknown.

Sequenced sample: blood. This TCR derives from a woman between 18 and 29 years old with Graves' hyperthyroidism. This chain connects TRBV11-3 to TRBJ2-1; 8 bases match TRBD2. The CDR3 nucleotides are TGTGCCAGCAGCTTAGGCGTAGCGGGATACAATGAGCAGTTCTTC. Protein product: CASSLGVAGYNEQFF.